The rows below give T cell receptor beta chains drawn from one sample of a study of blood T cell repertoires in COVID-19. Clones were sequenced by immunoSEQ multiplex PCR, and TCRdb holds only the in-frame ones, with some missing. The data contain 97,000 or so clones, more than 65% of them seen just once; the ten biggest clones take up less than 20%. What was sequenced was peripheral blood. Source of these receptors: a woman aged 80 or over with active or convalescent COVID-19. Both conserved end residues are part of each CDR3. Each record gives: clone size, J gene, V gene, D gene, CDR3 DNA, CDR3 protein. The D gene is left open where the match is weak. Part of the rows lack a size; the others show once, few, many or a class for expanded clones.

>once|TRBJ2-1|TRBV6-4|TRBD2
TGTGCCAGCAGTGAATTCGGGCTAGCGGGGGCCTATGAGCAGTTCTTC
CASSEFGLAGAYEQFF
>few|TRBJ1-4|TRBV6-5|NA
TGTGCCAGCAGTTACTCGTTGGGGGGTTTGGAAGAAAAACTGTTTTTT
CASSYSLGGLEEKLFF
>NA|TRBJ2-2|TRBV5-5|TRBD1
TGTGCCAGCAGCTTGTTCGACAGGGCTACCGGGGAGCTGTTTTTT
CASSLFDRATGELFF
>NA|TRBJ2-1|TRBV10-3|NA
TGTGCCATCAGGGGCGTGTACAATGAGCAGTTCTTC
CAIRGVYNEQFF
>NA|TRBJ2-1|TRBV25-1|NA
TGTGCCAGCAGTGGGGACTTTTACAATGAGCAGTTCTTC
CASSGDFYNEQFF
>NA|TRBJ1-5|TRBV28|NA
TGTGCCAGCAGTATAACGGGTCAGCCCCAGCATTTT
CASSITGQPQHF
>NA|TRBJ2-1|TRBV9|NA
TGTGCCAGCACCTTAGGGGCTGCAACCCCCTACAATGAGCAGTTCTTC
CASTLGAATPYNEQFF
>NA|TRBJ2-1|TRBV6-6|TRBD2
TGTGCCAGCAGCGGGGCGGGGGGCAGGCAGTTCTTC
CASSGAGGRQFF
>NA|TRBJ2-5|TRBV5-5|NA
TGTGCCAGCAGCTTGGGGGCAGACCAAGAGACCCAGTACTTC
CASSLGADQETQYF
>NA|TRBJ2-2|TRBV5-1|NA
TGCGCCAGCAGCTTGGATTCGGGCACCGGGGAGCTGTTTTTT
CASSLDSGTGELFF
>once|TRBJ2-2|TRBV9|NA
TGTGCCAGCAGCGTTACAGCGGCGAGGGGGACCGGGGAGCTGTTTTTT
CASSVTAARGTGELFF
>NA|TRBJ1-1|TRBV5-1|NA
TGTGCCAGCAGCCCGCGCCCGGGACAGAACACTGAAGCTTTCTTT
CASSPRPGQNTEAFF
>NA|TRBJ1-2|TRBV6-5|TRBD1
TGTGCCAGCACCGGTAACAGGGGAAGTGGCTACACCTTC
CASTGNRGSGYTF
>few|TRBJ2-5|TRBV18|TRBD2
TGTGCCAGCTCACCGACTAGCAGCCAAGAGACCCAGTACTTC
CASSPTSSQETQYF
>NA|TRBJ1-6|TRBV9|TRBD1
TGTGCCAGCAGCGGAGGGACAGGCAATAATTCACCCCTCCACTTT
CASSGGTGNNSPLHF
>NA|TRBJ1-2|TRBV18|TRBD1
TGTGCCAGCTCCGCGACAGGGGTGGATGGCTACACCTTC
CASSATGVDGYTF
>NA|TRBJ1-2|TRBV5-5|NA
TGTGCCAGCAGCTTGGGAGGGGGTGGCTACACCTTC
CASSLGGGGYTF
>once|TRBJ1-2|TRBV10-3|NA
TGTGCCATCAGTGAGTCGGCAGGGGTAAACTATGGCTACACCTTC
CAISESAGVNYGYTF
>NA|TRBJ2-1|TRBV7-6|TRBD1
TGTGCCAGCAGTCCGAAAGAGGACAGGGTAAACAATGAGCAGTTCTTC
CASSPKEDRVNNEQFF
>NA|TRBJ1-5|TRBV28|NA
TGTGCCAGCAGTTTGAACCCGAGCGTTCAGCCCCAGCATTTT
CASSLNPSVQPQHF
>NA|TRBJ1-3|TRBV19|NA
TGTGCCAGCAGGGTCCCTGGAAACACCATATATTTT
CASRVPGNTIYF
>few|TRBJ2-7|TRBV11-2|TRBD1
TGTGCCAGCAGCCGAGACAGGGGACTTTCCTACGAGCAGTACTTC
CASSRDRGLSYEQYF